This T cell receptor beta chain derives from a study of CD8 T cells in Susac syndrome. Study results and caveats: As the study acknowledged, the number of individuals in its TCR sequencing and HLA analysis was relatively small.

Notes on this clonotype: Its antigen is still unknown.

The authors reverse transcribed 0.5 to 1 ug RNA with random hexamers. A single record per CDR3 protein comes from TCRdb applying MiXCR to the immunoSEQ multiplex PCR reads. The sample has around 180,000 distinct CDR3 sequences, about 93% seen once. The CDR3 extends over 16 amino acids. V gave up 4 bases and J gave up 4 bases, with 14 bases separating them. CDR1 is LGHDT, CDR2 YNNKEL, per germline (reference sequence). The genes are TRBV3-1 and TRBJ2-6; tentatively, D is TRBD1 (6 bases). The sequence was collected from a human donor with multiple sclerosis. Sequenced material: CD4+ T cells from PBMCs. CDR3 loop: CASSLGTGTGANVLTF. CDR3 DNA: TGTGCCAGCAGCCTAGGCACAGGGACAGGGGCCAACGTCCTGACTTTC.